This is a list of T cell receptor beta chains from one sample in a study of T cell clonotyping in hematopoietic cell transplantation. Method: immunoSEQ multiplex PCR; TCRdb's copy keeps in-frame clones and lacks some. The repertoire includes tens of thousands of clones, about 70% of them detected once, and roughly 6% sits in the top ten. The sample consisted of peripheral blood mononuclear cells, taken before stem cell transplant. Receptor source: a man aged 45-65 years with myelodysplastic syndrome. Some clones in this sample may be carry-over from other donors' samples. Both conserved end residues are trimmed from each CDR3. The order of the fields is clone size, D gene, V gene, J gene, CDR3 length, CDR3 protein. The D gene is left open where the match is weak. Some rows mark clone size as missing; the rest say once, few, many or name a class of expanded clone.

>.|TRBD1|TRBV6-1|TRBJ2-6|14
ASSERDSSGANVLT
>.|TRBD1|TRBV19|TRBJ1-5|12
ASSQDRRNQPQH
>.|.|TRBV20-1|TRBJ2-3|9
SAAPDDTQY
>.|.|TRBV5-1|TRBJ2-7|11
ASSLTTSYEQY
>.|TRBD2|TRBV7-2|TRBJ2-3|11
ASSSSGGFGKY
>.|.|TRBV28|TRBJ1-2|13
ASSPSEGRGYGYT
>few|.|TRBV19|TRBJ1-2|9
ASRDGYGYT
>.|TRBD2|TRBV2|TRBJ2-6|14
ASTWGGIAGANVLT
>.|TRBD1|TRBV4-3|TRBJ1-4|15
ASSQFRQGPTNEKLF
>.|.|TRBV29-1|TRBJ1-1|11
SGRTGGGTEAF
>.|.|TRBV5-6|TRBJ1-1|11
ASSLGRAPQAF
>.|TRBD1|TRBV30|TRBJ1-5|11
AWSGGGGQPQH
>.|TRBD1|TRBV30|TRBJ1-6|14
AWSDLVAGGWSPLH
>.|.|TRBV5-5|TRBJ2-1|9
ASSLGGEQF
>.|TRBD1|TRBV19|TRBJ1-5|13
ASSIGTGSNQPQH
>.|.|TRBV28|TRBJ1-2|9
ASSRDYGYT
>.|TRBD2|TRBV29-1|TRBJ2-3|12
SVVLAGGRGTQY
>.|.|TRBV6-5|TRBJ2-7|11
ASRTGWVGEQY
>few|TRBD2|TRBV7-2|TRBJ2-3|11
ASTAGVFDTQY
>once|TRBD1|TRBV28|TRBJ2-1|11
AIEETGGVKQF
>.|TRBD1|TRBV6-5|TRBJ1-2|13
ASSYGQGAYYGYT
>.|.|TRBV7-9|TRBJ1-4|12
ASSLEEANEKLF
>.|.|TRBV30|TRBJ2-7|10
AWMTNNYEQY
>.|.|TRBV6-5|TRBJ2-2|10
ASSQNTGELF
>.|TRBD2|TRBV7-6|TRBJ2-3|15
ASSLEGSGRDTDTQY
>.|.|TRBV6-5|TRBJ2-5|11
ASSSQPQETQY
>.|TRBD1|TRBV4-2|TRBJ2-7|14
ASSQDGGTVSYEQY
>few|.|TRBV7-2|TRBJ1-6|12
ASSLVTRNSPLH
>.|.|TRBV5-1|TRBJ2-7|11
ASSLNSNNEQY
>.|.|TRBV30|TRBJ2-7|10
ALGLGAYEQY
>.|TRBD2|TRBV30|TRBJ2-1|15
AWGATSGFSSYNEQF
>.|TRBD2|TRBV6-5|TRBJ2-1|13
ASSFGLAGGNEQF
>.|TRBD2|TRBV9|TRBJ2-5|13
ASSVDGTSVETQY
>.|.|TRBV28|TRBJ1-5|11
ASFPGGNQPQH
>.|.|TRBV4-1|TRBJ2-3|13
ASSQDRGAPDTQY
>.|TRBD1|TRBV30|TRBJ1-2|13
AWRGGQGASYGYT
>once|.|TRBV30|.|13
AWEGWAGDAYEQY
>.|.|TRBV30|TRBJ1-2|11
AYPAQTNYGYT
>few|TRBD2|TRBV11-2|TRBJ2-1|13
ASSLSAGGPNEQF
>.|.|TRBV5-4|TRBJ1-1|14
ASSTGGGGAGTEAF
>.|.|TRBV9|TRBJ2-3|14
ASSVGTGLSTDTQY
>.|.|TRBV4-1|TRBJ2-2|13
ASSQEGLNTGELF